Listed below are T cell receptor beta chains from one sample, sequenced in a study of T cell changes during pregnancy in multiple sclerosis. The data were produced by immunoSEQ multiplex PCR, yet TCRdb's version contains in-frame clones alone and is incomplete. The data contain roughly 40,000 clones, approximately 91% of them singletons. The material sequenced was CD4+ T cells from peripheral blood mononuclear cells, taken in the second trimester of pregnancy. These TCRs come from a female donor with multiple sclerosis, enrolled in a pregnancy study. The CDR3 runs from the conserved cysteine through the conserved F or W. D genes are given only for firm matches. Not every row has a clone size; where given, it reads once, few, many or a size class.

V gene: TRBV5-6
D gene: .
J gene: TRBJ1-2
CDR3 length: 11
clone size: few
CDR3 DNA: TGTGCCAGCAGCTCCTACTATGGCTACACCTTC
CDR3 protein: CASSSYYGYTF

V gene: TRBV7-9
D gene: TRBD2
J gene: TRBJ2-3
CDR3 length: 17
clone size: .
CDR3 DNA: TGTGCCAGCAGCTTACCGGCTAGCGGGGTCAGCACAGATACGCAGTATTTT
CDR3 protein: CASSLPASGVSTDTQYF

V gene: TRBV5-4
D gene: .
J gene: TRBJ1-4
CDR3 length: 14
clone size: .
CDR3 DNA: TGTGCCAGCAGCTCAGACAGAGTAAATGAAAAACTGTTTTTT
CDR3 protein: CASSSDRVNEKLFF

V gene: TRBV7-9
D gene: .
J gene: TRBJ1-2
CDR3 length: 12
clone size: .
CDR3 DNA: TGTGCCAGCAGCTTAAGAGGATATGGCTACACCTTC
CDR3 protein: CASSLRGYGYTF

V gene: TRBV5-1
D gene: .
J gene: TRBJ1-1
CDR3 length: 14
clone size: .
CDR3 DNA: TGCGCCAGCAGCTTGGGGGATCGGGGAACTGAAGCTTTCTTT
CDR3 protein: CASSLGDRGTEAFF

V gene: TRBV30
D gene: .
J gene: TRBJ1-3
CDR3 length: 13
clone size: .
CDR3 DNA: TGTGCCTGGGAGGTAGGGAGTGGAAACACCATATATTTT
CDR3 protein: CAWEVGSGNTIYF

V gene: TRBV6-1
D gene: TRBD2
J gene: TRBJ2-1
CDR3 length: 14
clone size: .
CDR3 DNA: TGTGCCAGCAGCGTGACTAGCGTCTACAATGAGCAGTTCTTC
CDR3 protein: CASSVTSVYNEQFF

V gene: TRBV4-3
D gene: .
J gene: TRBJ1-6
CDR3 length: 14
clone size: .
CDR3 DNA: TGCGCCAGCAGCCAAGATGTGAGTAATTCACCCCTCCACTTT
CDR3 protein: CASSQDVSNSPLHF

V gene: TRBV10-3
D gene: .
J gene: TRBJ1-5
CDR3 length: 15
clone size: .
CDR3 DNA: TGTGCCATCAGTGAGTCGATCACAAGTAATCAGCCCCAGCATTTT
CDR3 protein: CAISESITSNQPQHF

V gene: TRBV7-2
D gene: .
J gene: TRBJ1-1
CDR3 length: 14
clone size: .
CDR3 DNA: TGTGCCAGCATTACGGGACATAAGAACACTGAAGCTTTCTTT
CDR3 protein: CASITGHKNTEAFF

V gene: TRBV4-1
D gene: TRBD1
J gene: TRBJ1-5
CDR3 length: 18
clone size: .
CDR3 DNA: TGCGCCAGCAGCCAAGGCGGGACAGGGCCCAAAAGGGATCAGCCCCAGCATTTT
CDR3 protein: CASSQGGTGPKRDQPQHF

V gene: TRBV11-2
D gene: TRBD1
J gene: TRBJ2-2
CDR3 length: 16
clone size: .
CDR3 DNA: TGTGCCAGCAGACTTCTAAGGGGGCGTCACACCGGGGAGCTGTTTTTT
CDR3 protein: CASRLLRGRHTGELFF

V gene: TRBV10-1
D gene: .
J gene: TRBJ1-1
CDR3 length: 16
clone size: .
CDR3 DNA: TGCGCCAGCAGTGTGGAGGATTTGGAGCCTGACACTGAAGCTTTCTTT
CDR3 protein: CASSVEDLEPDTEAFF

V gene: TRBV6-5
D gene: .
J gene: TRBJ2-1
CDR3 length: 16
clone size: .
CDR3 DNA: TGTGCCAGCAGTTGGAAGGACTCGACCTTCTACAATGAGCAGTTCTTC
CDR3 protein: CASSWKDSTFYNEQFF

V gene: TRBV30
D gene: TRBD1
J gene: TRBJ1-5
CDR3 length: 16
clone size: once
CDR3 DNA: TGTGCCTGGAATTCCGGCAGGGGGCCCAACGGCGAGCCCCAGCATTTT
CDR3 protein: CAWNSGRGPNGEPQHF

V gene: TRBV5-6
D gene: .
J gene: TRBJ2-5
CDR3 length: 13
clone size: .
CDR3 DNA: TGTGCCAGCAGCTTGGTGGCGGGAGAGACCCAGTACTTC
CDR3 protein: CASSLVAGETQYF

V gene: TRBV25-1
D gene: .
J gene: TRBJ1-1
CDR3 length: 13
clone size: .
CDR3 DNA: TGTGCCAGCAGTGGTACGGGTATCACTGAAGCTTTCTTT
CDR3 protein: CASSGTGITEAFF

V gene: TRBV11-2
D gene: .
J gene: TRBJ1-5
CDR3 length: 13
clone size: .
CDR3 DNA: TGTGCCAGCAGCTTAGGATCAGGGCAGCCCCAGCATTTT
CDR3 protein: CASSLGSGQPQHF

V gene: TRBV11-2
D gene: .
J gene: TRBJ1-3
CDR3 length: 15
clone size: .
CDR3 DNA: TGTGCCAGCAGCTTAGTAGGGGTCTCTGGAAACACCATATATTTT
CDR3 protein: CASSLVGVSGNTIYF

V gene: TRBV18
D gene: .
J gene: TRBJ1-2
CDR3 length: 14
clone size: .
CDR3 DNA: TGTGCCAGCTCACCACCTGTCTTCGACTATGGCTACACCTTC
CDR3 protein: CASSPPVFDYGYTF

V gene: TRBV28
D gene: .
J gene: TRBJ2-6
CDR3 length: 16
clone size: .
CDR3 DNA: TGTGCCAGCAGTGGGGCATCAGAGTCTGGGGCCAACGTCCTGACTTTC
CDR3 protein: CASSGASESGANVLTF

V gene: TRBV11-2
D gene: .
J gene: TRBJ1-1
CDR3 length: 13
clone size: medium-sized
CDR3 DNA: TGTGCCAGCAGAACAGAGATGAACACTGAAGCTTTCTTT
CDR3 protein: CASRTEMNTEAFF

V gene: TRBV9
D gene: TRBD2
J gene: TRBJ2-5
CDR3 length: 15
clone size: once
CDR3 DNA: TGTGCCAGCAGCTTCGGGACTAGCGGGAAAGAGACCCAGTACTTC
CDR3 protein: CASSFGTSGKETQYF

V gene: TRBV6-1
D gene: .
J gene: TRBJ1-4
CDR3 length: 15
clone size: .
CDR3 DNA: TGTGCCAGCAGCCAACAGACAGTAACTAATGAAAAACTGTTTTTT
CDR3 protein: CASSQQTVTNEKLFF

V gene: TRBV5-1
D gene: .
J gene: TRBJ2-1
CDR3 length: 13
clone size: .
CDR3 DNA: TGCGCCAGCAGCTGGGGGCGGGAGAGTGAGCAGTTCTTC
CDR3 protein: CASSWGRESEQFF

V gene: TRBV7-2
D gene: .
J gene: TRBJ1-3
CDR3 length: 14
clone size: .
CDR3 DNA: TGTGCCAGCAGCGCGGGACTCCTCGGGGACACCATATATTTT
CDR3 protein: CASSAGLLGDTIYF

V gene: TRBV5-6
D gene: .
J gene: TRBJ2-3
CDR3 length: 17
clone size: .
CDR3 DNA: TGTGCCAGCAGCTTGGGTTTAACGGGGTCGATCGGGGATACGCAGTATTTT
CDR3 protein: CASSLGLTGSIGDTQYF

V gene: TRBV11-1
D gene: TRBD2
J gene: TRBJ2-3
CDR3 length: 18
clone size: .
CDR3 DNA: TGTGCCAGCACCTCCGGACTAGCGGGGACCCGAACCACAGATACGCAGTATTTT
CDR3 protein: CASTSGLAGTRTTDTQYF

V gene: TRBV6-1
D gene: .
J gene: TRBJ1-5
CDR3 length: 15
clone size: .
CDR3 DNA: TGTGCCAGCAGTAACCAGGGGACCGCCGGTCAGCCCCAGCATTTT
CDR3 protein: CASSNQGTAGQPQHF

V gene: TRBV7-9
D gene: .
J gene: TRBJ2-7
CDR3 length: 15
clone size: .
CDR3 DNA: TGTGCCAGCAGCCCCCATCTGGGGGCGCGATACGAGCAGTACTTC
CDR3 protein: CASSPHLGARYEQYF

V gene: TRBV5-6
D gene: TRBD1
J gene: TRBJ1-2
CDR3 length: 15
clone size: .
CDR3 DNA: TGTGCCAGCAGCTTCGGGACAGGGGAGGGGTATGGCTACACCTTC
CDR3 protein: CASSFGTGEGYGYTF